This T cell receptor (beta chain) emerged from a study of blood T cell repertoires in COVID-19. From germline, CDR1 is SQVTM and CDR2 ANQGSEA. The V end lost 7 bases, the J end lost 12 bases, and 16 bases lay between the germline ends. This CDR3 has 11 amino acids. Sequencing used immunoSEQ multiplex PCR; TCRdb keeps in-frame clones, though not all of them. The sample contains 60,000 to 80,000 clones, about nine tenths of which appear only once. The genes are TRBV29-1 and TRBJ2-1, with a possible D match to TRBD2 (6 bases). The TCR sequence derives from a woman aged 70-85 years with acute or convalescent COVID-19. The specimen sequenced was peripheral blood. The CDR3 spells CSALSGGAQFF. CDR3 coding DNA: TGCAGCGCCCTTAGCGGAGGCGCGCAGTTCTTC.